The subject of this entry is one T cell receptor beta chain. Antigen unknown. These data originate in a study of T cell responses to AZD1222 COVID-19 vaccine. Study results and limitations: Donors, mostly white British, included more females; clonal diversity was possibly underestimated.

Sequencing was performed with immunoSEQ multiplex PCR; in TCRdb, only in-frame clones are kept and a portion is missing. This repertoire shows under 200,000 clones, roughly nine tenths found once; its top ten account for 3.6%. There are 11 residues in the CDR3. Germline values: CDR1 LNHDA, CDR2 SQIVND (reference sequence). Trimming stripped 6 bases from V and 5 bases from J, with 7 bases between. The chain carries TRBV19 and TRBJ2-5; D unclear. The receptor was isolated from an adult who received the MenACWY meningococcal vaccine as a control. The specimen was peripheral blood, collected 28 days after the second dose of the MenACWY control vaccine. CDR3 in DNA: TGTGCCAGTAGCACCCGGGAGACCCAGTACTTC. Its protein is CASSTRETQYF.